These 17 T cell receptor beta chains share one sample of origin, sequenced in a study of response to subunit inactivated influenza vaccine. TCRdb used MiXCR to reprocess the RT-PCR reads, holding one entry per CDR3 protein. Of 500,000 to 550,000 distinct CDR3 sequences in the sample, about 8% are singletons; the top ten hold under 15%. Sequencing was performed on PBMCs from blood, taken roughly 24 months after vaccination. These receptors all stem from a man aged 45 to 70 who received an inactivated influenza vaccine.

This clonotype has only a few counts. V usage is TRBV10-3 and J usage is TRBJ2-3; 9 positions agree with TRBD2. With V trimmed by 3 bases and J by 1 base, 5 bases remained unmatched. This CDR3 contains 16 residues. Germline-derived CDR1 and CDR2 are ENHRY and SYGVKD. In DNA, the CDR3 is TGTGCCATCAGTGAATTGCGGGGGGGCGGCACAGATACGCAGTATTTT. This gives the protein CAISELRGGGTDTQYF.

This clonotype appeared many times. The chain recombines TRBV6-6 with TRBJ1-2; no clear D. V was shortened by 6 bases and J by 7 bases, with 15 bases between the two germline ends. The CDR3 runs 13 residues. Germline CDR1 is MNHNY and CDR2 is SVGAGI (reference sequence). Here the CDR3 reads CASRDPGSGGYTF. CDR3 bases: TGTGCCAGCAGAGACCCCGGGAGTGGTGGCTACACCTTC.

The chain links TRBV5-5 to TRBJ1-6; D call uncertain. The CDR3 runs 14 residues. The V end was cut by 4 bases, the J end by 5 bases, with 10 bases between. Germline values: CDR1 SGHKS, CDR2 YYEKEE (reference sequence). The CDR3 DNA is TGTGCCAGCAGCCGACGGGCTGATAATTCACCCCTCCACTTT. The encoded protein is CASSRRADNSPLHF.

This rearrangement joins TRBV27 to TRBJ1-2; 7 bases are shared with TRBD1. The CDR3 totals 14 residues. Per the germline V gene, CDR1 is MNHEY and CDR2 is SMNVEV (reference sequence). V gave up 3 bases and J gave up 6 bases; unmatched junction bases: 7. This CDR3 reads CASSFGQGENGYTF. The CDR3 DNA reads TGTGCCAGCAGTTTTGGCCAGGGGGAGAATGGCTACACCTTC.

This clonotype was detected only a few times. J is TRBJ2-5 and V is TRBV2, with D unresolved. V was clipped by 4 bases and J by 1 base, with 10 bases between them. The CDR3 consists of 14 residues. The germline gives CDR1 SNHLY, CDR2 FYNNEI. CDR3 protein: CASSVGRPQETQYF. The DNA of the CDR3 is TGTGCCAGCAGTGTCGGCAGGCCCCAAGAGACCCAGTACTTC. Together with reference TRBV2 and TRBJ2-5, the CDR3 gives the full variable domain: EPEVTQTPSHQVTQMGQEVILRCVPISNHLYFYWYRQILGQKVEFLVSFYNNEISEKSEIFDDQFSVERPDGSNFTLKIRSTKLEDSAMYFCASSVGRPQETQYFGPGTRLLVL.

Ten or more counts support this clonotype. The chain uses TRBV20-1 and TRBJ1-5; D gene uncertain. CDR1 is DFQATT, CDR2 SNEGSKA, per germline (reference sequence). This CDR3 has 14 residues. V was trimmed by 4 bases and J by 3 bases, leaving 13 bases between them. CDR3 in DNA: TGCAGTGCTAATCCGGGGTTGGCCAATCAGCCCCAGCATTTT. Residues: CSANPGLANQPQHF.

This clonotype was detected ten times or more. The rearrangement links TRBV5-5 to TRBJ2-2; D is possibly TRBD1 (6 bases). Germline V gene data show CDR1 as SGHKS and CDR2 as YYEKEE (reference sequence). This CDR3 contains 15 residues. The ends were cut back, 4 bases at V and 2 bases at J, with 12 bases in the middle. The CDR3 reads CASSQRGQNTGELFF. CDR3 DNA: TGTGCCAGCAGCCAGAGGGGACAAAACACCGGGGAGCTGTTTTTT.

This clonotype was detected only a few times. This chain connects TRBV7-2 to TRBJ2-5; 14 bases are a match to TRBD2. V shed 5 bases and J 4 bases; nucleotides not matched to a gene: 9. Per germline, CDR1 SGHTA and CDR2 FQGNSA. This CDR3 is 17 amino acids long. The CDR3 reads CASSHYPGLAGVETQYF. The CDR3 DNA reads as TGTGCCAGCAGCCATTATCCGGGACTAGCGGGAGTAGAGACCCAGTACTTC.

This clonotype was counted between two and nine times. The rearrangement uses TRBV20-1 and TRBJ2-1; D possibly corresponds to TRBD1 (5 bases). Between the trimmed V and J ends, which lost 7 bases and 5 bases, there was a span of 9 bases. Germline V CDR1 and CDR2: DFQATT, SNEGSKA (reference sequence). The CDR3 consists of 11 residues. CDR3 nucleotide sequence: TGCAGTGAGGGCAGGGACAATGAGCAGTTCTTC. Residues: CSEGRDNEQFF.

The CDR3 sequence: CSAAPARGRAELFF. The CDR3 coding sequence is TGCAGTGCTGCCCCCGCCAGGGGTAGGGCGGAGCTGTTTTTT. The chain joins TRBV20-1 to TRBJ2-2, with D perhaps matching TRBD1 (6 bases). Germline values: CDR1 DFQATT, CDR2 SNEGSKA (reference sequence). The CDR3 is made up of 14 amino acids. V lost 5 bases to trimming and J lost 10 bases, with 20 bases between them.

The chain carries TRBV11-2 and TRBJ2-5; D may be TRBD1 (5 bases). Trimming pared 3 bases from V and 5 bases from J, leaving 10 bases between. This CDR3 has 13 amino acids. Per the germline V gene, CDR1 is SGHAT and CDR2 is FQNNGV. CDR3 sequence reads: CASSFYQGETQYF. Written as DNA, the CDR3 is TGTGCCAGCAGCTTCTACCAGGGTGAGACCCAGTACTTC. The whole variable domain, filled in from reference TRBV11-2 and TRBJ2-5, reads EAGVAQSPRYKIIEKRQSVAFWCNPISGHATLYWYQQILGQGPKLLIQFQNNGVVDDSQLPKDRFSAERLKGVDSTLKIQPAKLEDSAVYLCASSFYQGETQYFGPGTRLLVL.

The V call is TRBV7-2, the J call TRBJ1-4; D ambiguous. Between the trimmed V and J ends, which lost 6 bases and 7 bases, there was a span of 18 bases. The germline V gene has CDR1 SGHTA and CDR2 FQGNSA. The CDR3 runs to 15 residues. CDR3 DNA: TGTGCCAGCAGACCGACTGAGACGAAGGGTGAAAAACTGTTTTTT. This sequence encodes CASRPTETKGEKLFF.

This chain connects TRBV5-5 to TRBJ2-1; D may be TRBD2 (5 bases). This CDR3 contains 15 residues. The V and J ends lost 3 bases and 8 bases respectively, with 18 bases between them. Germline values: CDR1 SGHKS, CDR2 YYEKEE (reference sequence). CDR3 region: CASSWLASPLHEQFF. In nucleotides, the CDR3 is TGTGCCAGCAGCTGGTTAGCGAGTCCCCTCCATGAGCAGTTCTTC. The variable domain in full, completed from reference TRBV5-5 and TRBJ2-1, reads DAGVTQSPTHLIKTRGQQVTLRCSPISGHKSVSWYQQVLGQGPQFIFQYYEKEERGRGNFPDRFSARQFPNYSSELNVNALLLGDSALYLCASSWLASPLHEQFFGPGTRLTVL.

The sample holds many counts of this clonotype. V is TRBV7-3 and J is TRBJ1-1; a weak D match, TRBD1 (5 bases). CDR1 is SGHTA and CDR2 is FQGTGA in the germline V gene. Trimming took off 5 bases at V and 1 base at J, with 17 bases between the two ends. This CDR3 is 16 amino acids long. DNA for the CDR3: TGTGCCAGCAGCCTACGACAGAACCTATCGAACACTGAAGCTTTCTTT. Its protein product is CASSLRQNLSNTEAFF.

This clonotype has only a few counts. The gene calls are TRBV6-1 and TRBJ2-1; 7 bases map to TRBD2. The CDR3 loop spans 16 amino acids. V lost 5 bases to trimming and J lost 9 bases; unmatched junction nucleotides: 16. Germline V gene sequence: CDR1 MNHNS, CDR2 SASEGT. The CDR3 is CASSRNNPTSAGEQFF. Here the CDR3 DNA reads TGTGCCAGCAGTCGCAATAACCCTACTAGCGCTGGTGAGCAGTTCTTC.

There are a few counts of this clonotype. V and J are TRBV5-5 and TRBJ2-1; D unresolved. V was cut by 3 bases and J by 4 bases, with 11 bases left in between. CDR3 length: 14 amino acids. Germline V gene lookup returns CDR1 SGHKS and CDR2 YYEKEE (reference sequence). CDR3 in DNA: TGTGCCAGCAGCTCGCTCGACGGATACAATGAGCAGTTCTTC. Translating it yields CASSSLDGYNEQFF.

This clonotype was detected a few times. V usage is TRBV27 and J usage is TRBJ2-5; possible D gene TRBD2, 6 bases. V lost 3 bases and J 5 bases, leaving 19 bases between the germline ends. Germline V gives CDR1 MNHEY, CDR2 SMNVEV (reference sequence). This CDR3 contains 16 residues. CDR3: CASSFGAGRGSETQYF. CDR3 coding DNA: TGTGCCAGCAGTTTCGGGGCTGGTCGGGGGTCGGAGACCCAGTACTTC.